This T cell receptor beta chain was captured in a study of blood T cell repertoires in COVID-19. TCRdb keeps only in-frame clones here, not all; method: immunoSEQ multiplex PCR. The top ten hold around 3.3% of the sample, which has around 230,000 clones, approximately 83% seen once. The CDR3 is 16 amino acids. Participants had their cohort set by participant-reported clinical history. Source material: PBMCs or T cells enriched from blood (not recorded which). The receptor comes from a middle-aged woman with acute COVID-19. The chain employs TRBV1 and TRBJ2-1; TRBD2, the D gene given by the table, was not confirmed from the DNA. TRBV1 is a listed pseudogene. CDR3 in amino acids: CTSSQDVRETYNEQFF. CDR3 coding DNA: TGCACCAGCAGCCAAGATGTCCGGGAGACCTACAATGAGCAGTTCTTC.